The 24 T cell receptor beta chains in this list originate from one sample, sequenced in a study of blood T cells in healthy people across ages (dated by TCRdb to the mid-2010s). Library preparation employed 5' RACE. Sequencing was performed on an Illumina HiSeq 2500. A second 7 to 11 cycle PCR used a sample-barcoded 5' primer and a J-beta primer mix. TCRdb cleaned the public reads at Q25 with fastp, built clones with MiXCR and kept in-frame beta chains. Every CDR3 protein is listed once, alongside the most common genes and DNA of its rows. Within this sample are about 670,000 distinct CDR3 sequences, with approximately 40% of them counted one time only. About 32% of the sample is held by the ten biggest clonotypes. Material for sequencing was blood. The receptors here all came from a man aged 80 or over in good health.

The genes are TRBV7-6 and TRBJ2-7; D may be TRBD1 or TRBD2 (5 bases each). CDR3 length: 13 residues. The germline V gene has CDR1 SGHVS and CDR2 FNYEAQ. Deletions cut 0 bases from V and 12 bases from J, with 15 bases between. Written as DNA, the CDR3 is TGTGCCAGCAGCTTAGCTGTTTCAGGGACGCGGTACTTC. Translating gives CASSLAVSGTRYF.

This clonotype has just a few counts. The chain is built from TRBV2 and TRBJ2-7, with 9 bases identical to TRBD1. Germline V lookup: CDR1 SNHLY, CDR2 FYNNEI. The CDR3 has 14 residues. V was pared by 7 bases and J by 7 bases, with 11 bases of the junction left unmatched. DNA of the CDR3: TGTGCCAGCACCGGGGACAGGGCCCCCGGAGAGCAGTACTTC. Amino acid sequence: CASTGDRAPGEQYF.

This clonotype has just a few counts. The chain has TRBV27 and TRBJ1-5; the match to TRBD1 covers 8 bases. This CDR3 has 15 residues. The J segment lost 2 bases and the V segment lost 6 bases, leaving 6 bases of the junction unmatched. Germline V gives CDR1 MNHEY, CDR2 SMNVEV (reference sequence). The CDR3 spells CASRIQGAGNQPQHF. CDR3 bases: TGTGCCAGCAGAATCCAGGGGGCCGGCAATCAGCCCCAGCATTTT.

This clonotype was seen only once. The chain is built from TRBV7-9 and TRBJ1-5; D gene unclear. Trimming removed 5 bases at V and 6 bases at J, with 14 bases between. Per the germline V gene, CDR1 is SEHNR and CDR2 is FQNEAQ (reference sequence). This CDR3 has 14 amino acids. CDR3 coding DNA: TGTGCCAGCAGCATCGGTCAAAAAGGTCAGCCCCAGCATTTT. It codes for CASSIGQKGQPQHF.

This chain joins TRBV9 and TRBJ1-5, with no clear D. The CDR3 spans 14 residues. Germline lookup yields CDR1 SGDLS and CDR2 YYNGEE. V was pared by 4 bases and J by 0 bases, with 8 bases between. CDR3 sequence reads: CASSSGLSNQPQHF. As DNA, the CDR3 is TGTGCCAGCAGCTCAGGACTTAGCAATCAGCCCCAGCATTTT.

This clonotype showed up many times. This chain uses TRBV7-2 with TRBJ2-7, with D possibly matching TRBD2 (5 bases). There are 15 residues in the CDR3. Germline V gene data show CDR1 as SGHTA and CDR2 as FQGNSA. V lost 5 bases and J lost 2, with 16 bases in between. CDR3 region: CASSISGGQAYEQYF. CDR3 sequence (DNA): TGTGCCAGCAGCATCTCAGGCGGGCAAGCCTACGAGCAGTACTTC.

The CDR3 loop is CASRDSAANTGELFF. In DNA form, the CDR3 reads TGTGCCAGCAGGGACAGTGCAGCGAACACCGGGGAGCTGTTTTTT. The rearrangement links TRBV21-1 to TRBJ2-2; the table's D call, TRBD1, was not checked against the DNA. TRBV21-1 is a recognized pseudogene. The CDR3 covers 15 residues.

On this clonotype: Given a much more abundant clone one base away, this may be a read error. The gene calls are TRBV28 and TRBJ2-7; unclear D gene. The CDR3 runs 15 residues. CDR1 is MDHEN, CDR2 SYDVKM, per germline. Trimming left V 6 bases short and J 0 bases short, with 15 bases between. In DNA form, the CDR3 reads TGTGCCAGCAGATCCTCCTTGGTATACTCCTACGAGCAGTACTTC. Translating it yields CASRSSLVYSYEQYF.

The genes are TRBV20-1 and TRBJ1-3; 9 bases match TRBD1. After removal of 5 bases from V and 2 bases from J, the junction contained 4 bases not matched to a gene. The CDR3 runs 14 residues. Per the germline V gene, CDR1 is DFQATT and CDR2 is SNEGSKA (reference sequence). DNA of the CDR3: TGCAGTGCTCTTACAGGGGGCACTGGAAACACCATATATTTT. Translated, it gives CSALTGGTGNTIYF.

The chain couples TRBV7-3 to TRBJ1-1, with D maybe TRBD1 (6 bases). Looked up from germline, CDR1 is SGHTA and CDR2 is FQGTGA. Trimming took 5 bases from V and 1 from J, leaving 8 bases between them. This CDR3 region has 13 residues. In DNA form, the CDR3 reads TGTGCCAGCAGCGTGGACAGGAACACTGAAGCTTTCTTT. The encoded protein is CASSVDRNTEAFF. The whole variable domain, remainder taken from reference TRBV7-3 and TRBJ1-1, is GAGVSQTPSNKVTEKGKYVELRCDPISGHTALYWYRQSLGQGPEFLIYFQGTGAADDSGLPNDRFFAVRPEGSVSTLKIQRTERGDSAVYLCASSVDRNTEAFFGQGTRLTVV.

This chain connects TRBV12-3 or TRBV12-4 to TRBJ2-7; possible D gene TRBD1, 5 bases. This CDR3 comprises 15 residues. V dropped 2 bases and J dropped 1 base, with 12 bases sitting between them. The CDR3 reads CASSLIQGRSYEQYF. CDR3 coding DNA: TGTGCCAGCAGTTTAATCCAGGGAAGGTCCTACGAGCAGTACTTC.

The rearrangement joins TRBV12-5 to TRBJ2-5, with D hard to call. This CDR3 has 14 residues. V lost 3 bases and J lost 3, with 11 bases in between. Germline V gene data show CDR1 as LGHNT and CDR2 as FRNRAP. The CDR3 spells CASGLPGREETQYF. The CDR3 coding sequence is TGTGCTAGTGGTTTACCCGGGCGCGAAGAGACCCAGTACTTC. Looking up the rest from reference TRBV12-5 and TRBJ2-5 gives the full variable domain: DARVTQTPRHKVTEMGQEVTMRCQPILGHNTVFWYRQTMMQGLELLAYFRNRAPLDDSGMPKDRFSAEMPDATLATLKIQPSEPRDSAVYFCASGLPGREETQYFGPGTRLLVL.

V is TRBV20-1 and J is TRBJ2-3, with D perhaps TRBD1 (5 bases). Trimming took off 7 bases at V and 1 base at J, with 6 bases between the two ends. The germline V gene encodes CDR1 DFQATT and CDR2 SNEGSKA (reference sequence). The CDR3 has 11 residues. Here the CDR3 reads CSVRGTDTQYF. The CDR3, as DNA: TGCAGTGTCAGGGGCACAGATACGCAGTATTTT.

V and J are TRBV6-2 or TRBV6-3 and TRBJ1-3; D is ambiguous. Trimming cost V 6 bases and J 0 bases, with 12 bases left between them. Germline CDR1 MNHEY, CDR2 SVGEGT. This CDR3 has 15 amino acids. In DNA, the CDR3 is TGTGCCAGCAGCAAGGACGTCGTCTCTGGAAACACCATATATTTT. Protein product: CASSKDVVSGNTIYF.

This chain uses TRBV27 with TRBJ2-7, with 16 bases matching TRBD2. CDR3 length: 15 residues. CDR1 and CDR2 (germline): MNHEY, SMNVEV (reference sequence). V trimming: 5 bases; J trimming: 7 bases; junction bases outside the gene matches: 5. The CDR3, as DNA: TGTGCCAGCAGTACCGGGACTAGCGGGGGGGATGAGCAGTACTTC. As protein: CASSTGTSGGDEQYF.

Remarks on this clonotype: Being one base from a much bigger clone, this may be a read error. V is TRBV29-1 and J is TRBJ2-3; a weak D match, TRBD2 (7 bases). The CDR3 length is 16 residues. The germline gives CDR1 SQVTM, CDR2 ANQGSEA. V dropped 4 bases and J dropped 2 bases, with 19 bases sitting between them. In DNA, the CDR3 is TGCAGCGTTGGAGGGGGGGCCAAAAGCATCACAGATACGCAGTATTTT. Translated: CSVGGGAKSITDTQYF.

This clonotype is a singleton in its sample. Mismatch with germline at one junction end may stem from a read error. This chain joins TRBV7-2 and TRBJ2-2; the D is unclear. The CDR3 runs to 13 residues. Germline CDR1 SGHTA, CDR2 FQGNSA. DNA for the CDR3: TGTGCCGGCAGTCCTAAAAACACCGGGGAGCTGTTTTTT. It codes for CAGSPKNTGELFF.

The genes are TRBV27 and TRBJ2-7, with 10 bases fitting TRBD2. The CDR3 extends over 17 amino acids. V was clipped by 5 bases and J by 1 base; unmatched bases: 11. Germline V lookup: CDR1 MNHEY, CDR2 SMNVEV (reference sequence). The CDR3 spells CASSPGLADLLSYEQYF. CDR3 coding DNA: TGTGCCAGCAGTCCAGGACTAGCGGACCTCTTATCCTACGAGCAGTACTTC.

The chain has TRBV7-2 and TRBJ2-3; D remains unclear. V shed 0 bases and J shed 5 bases, with 15 bases lying between them. The CDR3 runs to 16 residues. Germline V gives CDR1 SGHTA, CDR2 FQGNSA. CDR3 sequence: CASSLARKQVGDTQYF. CDR3 bases: TGTGCCAGCAGCTTAGCCCGGAAGCAGGTGGGAGATACGCAGTATTTT.

This clonotype appeared many times. The chain uses TRBV2 and TRBJ2-7; TRBD1 is a possible D gene (6 bases). CDR3 length: 14 amino acids. Between the trimmed V and J ends, which lost 7 bases and 0 bases, there was a span of 13 bases. Germline loops: CDR1 SNHLY, CDR2 FYNNEI. The CDR3 nucleotides read TGTGCCAGCAACCCTACAGGGACCTCCTACGAGCAGTACTTC. It encodes CASNPTGTSYEQYF.

The genes are TRBV20-1 and TRBJ2-7, with D perhaps matching TRBD2 (5 bases). V lost 3 bases and J lost 1, with 10 bases in between. The CDR3 runs to 13 residues. Germline CDR1 is DFQATT and CDR2 is SNEGSKA (reference sequence). CDR3 DNA: TGCAGTGCTAGTATGCAGCGGTCCTACGAGCAGTACTTC. It yields the protein CSASMQRSYEQYF.

V usage is TRBV5-6 and J usage is TRBJ1-2, with D possibly TRBD1 on 5 matching bases. The CDR3 is 15 amino acids. Per germline, CDR1 SGHDT and CDR2 YYEEEE. The V gene lost 0 bases and the J gene lost 6 bases, with 15 bases spanning the gap. The CDR3 nucleotides are TGTGCCAGCAGCTTGGGCGGGACGAGTAGGAATGGCTACACCTTC. Translation: CASSLGGTSRNGYTF.

The chain uses TRBV7-2 and TRBJ2-1; D may match TRBD1 or TRBD2 (6 bases each). V was cut by 2 bases and J by 5 bases, with 13 bases left in between. Germline CDR1 is SGHTA and CDR2 is FQGNSA. The CDR3 is 15 amino acids. CDR3 amino acids: CASSLTGGRNNEQFF. CDR3 sequence (DNA): TGTGCCAGCAGCTTAACCGGGGGCAGGAACAATGAGCAGTTCTTC.

This clonotype occurred a few times. This chain joins TRBV27 and TRBJ1-1; D unresolved. CDR3 length equals 13 residues. Trimming removed 0 bases from V and 3 bases from J, with 5 bases in between. Per germline, CDR1 MNHEY and CDR2 SMNVEV (reference sequence). In DNA form, the CDR3 reads TGTGCCAGCAGTTTATCCCGGGACACTGAAGCTTTCTTT. Protein sequence: CASSLSRDTEAFF.